The 18 T cell receptor beta chains reported below all come from one sample, sequenced in a study of T cells expressing NK-cell markers. Each CDR3 protein gets one entry in TCRdb, which reprocessed the 5' RACE reads and gives no DNA. The specimen's table records approximately 460,000 distinct CDR3 sequences. The sequenced sample consisted of blood T cells: a sorted CD56 or NKG2C T cell subset, CD4+ or CD8+ T cells, or bulk PBMC T cells (not recorded which). These receptors originate from a woman aged 18 to 69 in good health.

The chain couples TRBV7-3 to TRBJ2-1; TCRdb's assignment of TRBD1 cannot be checked, as there is no DNA. Germline CDR1 reads SGHTA; CDR2 reads FQGTGA. The CDR3 sequence is 15 residues long. CDR3 in amino acids: CASSLGTGVLNEQFF. Supplemented by reference TRBV7-3 and TRBJ2-1, the full variable domain reads GAGVSQTPSNKVTEKGKYVELRCDPISGHTALYWYRQSLGQGPEFLIYFQGTGAADDSGLPNDRFFAVRPEGSVSTLKIQRTERGDSAVYLCASSLGTGVLNEQFFGPGTRLTVL.

The chain recombines TRBV28 with TRBJ2-7; there is no DNA to check the TCRdb D call of TRBD2. This CDR3 comprises 13 residues. Germline lookup yields CDR1 MDHEN and CDR2 SYDVKM. This CDR3 reads CASTSPQAREQYF.

The chain carries TRBV3-1 and TRBJ2-1. Germline CDR1 reads LGHDT; CDR2 reads YNNKEL (reference sequence). The CDR3 length is 14 residues. Here the CDR3 reads CASSHSVRGTGQFF.

The V and J genes are TRBV5-5 and TRBJ1-5; TCRdb's assignment of TRBD1 cannot be checked, as there is no DNA. CDR1 and CDR2 (germline): SGHKS, YYEKEE (reference sequence). This CDR3 has 15 amino acids. This CDR3 reads CASSLLTGGNQPQHF.

The rearrangement uses TRBV12-3 or TRBV12-4 and TRBJ1-2. The CDR3 runs to 14 residues. CDR3 in amino acids: CASSFRWSNYGYTF.

The chain couples TRBV5-1 to TRBJ2-2. Per germline, CDR1 SGHRS and CDR2 YFSETQ. This CDR3 region has 14 residues. The CDR3: CASSSGLGTGELFF.

CDR3 amino acids: CASSLGTLMNTEAFF. This chain connects TRBV12-3 or TRBV12-4 to TRBJ1-1; there is no DNA to check the TCRdb D call of TRBD1. This CDR3 contains 15 residues.

This rearrangement joins TRBV7-6 to TRBJ2-1; with no DNA, the TCRdb D assignment of TRBD2 cannot be verified. The CDR3 has 15 residues. The germline gives CDR1 SGHVS, CDR2 FNYEAQ. This chain's CDR3 is CASSWISGSYNEQFF.

This chain links TRBV18 with TRBJ2-1; TCRdb lists TRBD2, though no DNA is available to test this call. This CDR3 spans 14 amino acids. CDR1 is KGHSH and CDR2 is LQKENI in the germline V gene. CDR3 protein: CASSPGLADNEQFF.

V and J are TRBV20-1 and TRBJ2-3; without DNA, the TCRdb call of TRBD1 cannot be checked. CDR1 DFQATT and CDR2 SNEGSKA come from the germline V gene (reference sequence). This CDR3 contains 15 residues. CDR3: CSATLAQQGTDTQYF.

The J gene is TRBJ1-6, the V gene TRBV10-3. The germline CDR1 and CDR2 sequences are ENHRY and SYGVKD. The CDR3 runs to 13 residues. CDR3 amino acids: CAISEERNSPLHF.

The genes are TRBV20-1 and TRBJ1-1; TCRdb's D gene call, TRBD1, goes unchecked for lack of DNA. The V gene's germline CDR1 is DFQATT and CDR2 SNEGSKA (reference sequence). The CDR3 totals 13 residues. CDR3 in amino acids: CSARRQGDTEAFF.

This chain connects TRBV19 to TRBJ2-2. CDR1 and CDR2 (germline): LNHDA, SQIVND (reference sequence). The CDR3 contains 14 residues. The chain's CDR3 is CASLSRTVTGELFF.

The rearrangement joins TRBV6-1 to TRBJ2-7; TCRdb selects TRBD2, and the lack of DNA leaves this call unchecked. The germline V gene encodes CDR1 MNHNS and CDR2 SASEGT. The CDR3 has 15 residues. This chain's CDR3 is CASSEAPGGNDEQYF.

The chain is built from TRBV20-1 and TRBJ1-1; the D call from TCRdb, TRBD1, cannot be confirmed without DNA. Germline V CDR1 and CDR2: DFQATT, SNEGSKA (reference sequence). The length of the CDR3 is 11 residues. The chain's CDR3 is CSAMGQTEAFF.

V usage is TRBV2 and J usage is TRBJ1-6; there is no DNA to check the TCRdb D call of TRBD1. The CDR3 sequence is 13 residues long. CDR1 and CDR2 (germline): SNHLY, FYNNEI. The CDR3 sequence is CASTGAPNSPLHF.

The chain is built from TRBV7-8 and TRBJ2-3; checking the TCRdb D call of TRBD2 is not possible without DNA. Germline V gene lookup returns CDR1 SGHVS and CDR2 FQNEAQ. The CDR3 is 16 residues long. The CDR3: CASIHLAGDLAYTQYF.

The genes are TRBV20-1 and TRBJ1-2; TCRdb proposes TRBD1, but this gene call is untestable without DNA. CDR1 is DFQATT and CDR2 is SNEGSKA in the germline V gene (reference sequence). The CDR3 is 15 residues long. The CDR3 sequence: CSASKTTGGSGGYTF.